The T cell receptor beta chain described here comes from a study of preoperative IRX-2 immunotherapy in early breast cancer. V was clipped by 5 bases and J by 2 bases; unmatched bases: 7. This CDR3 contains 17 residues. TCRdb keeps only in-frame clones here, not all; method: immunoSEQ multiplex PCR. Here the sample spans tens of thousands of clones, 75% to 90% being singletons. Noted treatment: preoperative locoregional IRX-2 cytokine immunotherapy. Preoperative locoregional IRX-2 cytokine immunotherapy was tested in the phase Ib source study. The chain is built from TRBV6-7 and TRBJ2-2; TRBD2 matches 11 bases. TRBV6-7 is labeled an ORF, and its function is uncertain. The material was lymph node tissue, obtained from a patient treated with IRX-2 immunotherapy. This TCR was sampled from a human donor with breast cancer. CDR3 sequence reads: CASSRNRLAGNTGELFF. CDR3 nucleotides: TGTGCCAGCAGTCGAAATCGACTAGCGGGAAACACCGGGGAGCTGTTTTTT.